This T cell receptor beta chain originates from a study of response to subunit inactivated influenza vaccine. CDR1 is DFQATT, CDR2 SNEGSKA, per germline (reference sequence). Losses at the gene ends were 6 bases for V and 1 base for J; bases not matched to a gene: 18. The CDR3 contains 18 residues. In TCRdb, the RT-PCR reads were re-called with MiXCR into one record per CDR3 protein. The sample lists roughly 150,000 distinct CDR3 sequences; approximately 10% were seen once. Here the sequenced sample was non-naive T cells sorted from PBMCs, taken roughly 46 days after vaccination. The genes are TRBV20-1 and TRBJ2-4; 7 bases are a match to TRBD1. The sequence came from a middle-aged man who received an inactivated influenza vaccine. CDR3 DNA: TGCAGTGCCCCCCGAGGGGGCGCGGTCCAGCGGGCCAAAAACATTCAGTACTTC. Its protein product is CSAPRGGAVQRAKNIQYF.